These T cell receptor beta chains were read from a single sample in a study of response to subunit inactivated influenza vaccine. TCRdb fed the RT-PCR reads into MiXCR, producing one record per CDR3 protein. The repertoire holds about 190,000 distinct CDR3 sequences, with approximately 14% as singletons. Sequenced material: CD8+ T cells sorted from PBMCs, taken 5 to 6 days after vaccination. The receptors shown here come from a man in his fifties who received an inactivated influenza vaccine. CDR3s include the opening cysteine and the closing phenylalanine or tryptophan. Each record gives: V gene, clone size, J gene, D gene, CDR3 length, CDR3 protein, CDR3 DNA. D genes are given only for firm matches. Clone size appears in some rows only: once, few, many, or a class for an expanded clone.

v_call: TRBV6-5; clone_size: -; j_call: TRBJ2-5; d_call: TRBD2; cdr3_length: 17; cdr3_aa: CASSYLPPGGSQETQYF; cdr3_nt: TGTGCCAGCAGTTACCTACCTCCGGGGGGGTCCCAAGAGACCCAGTACTTC
v_call: TRBV5-1; clone_size: few; j_call: TRBJ1-1; d_call: -; cdr3_length: 11; cdr3_aa: CASSLRGEAFF; cdr3_nt: TGCGCCAGCAGCTTGCGGGGGGAAGCTTTCTTT
v_call: TRBV5-1; clone_size: -; j_call: TRBJ2-7; d_call: -; cdr3_length: 14; cdr3_aa: CASSWVDRTYEQYF; cdr3_nt: TGCGCCAGCAGCTGGGTTGACAGGACCTACGAGCAGTACTTC
v_call: TRBV2; clone_size: many; j_call: TRBJ2-7; d_call: -; cdr3_length: 12; cdr3_aa: CASSDRAYEQYF; cdr3_nt: TGTGCCAGCAGTGACAGGGCCTACGAGCAGTACTTC
v_call: TRBV20-1; clone_size: few; j_call: TRBJ2-7; d_call: -; cdr3_length: 14; cdr3_aa: CSARDLTQEYEQYF; cdr3_nt: TGCAGTGCTCGGGACTTAACCCAGGAATACGAGCAGTACTTC
v_call: TRBV7-8; clone_size: -; j_call: TRBJ1-4; d_call: TRBD1; cdr3_length: 16; cdr3_aa: CASSSSTTGFNEKLFF; cdr3_nt: TGTGCCAGCAGCTCCTCAACGACAGGGTTTAATGAAAAACTGTTTTTT
v_call: TRBV7-3; clone_size: -; j_call: TRBJ2-5; d_call: -; cdr3_length: 18; cdr3_aa: CASSLTSGRGERWETQYF; cdr3_nt: -
v_call: TRBV12-3/TRBV12-4; clone_size: few; j_call: TRBJ2-7; d_call: -; cdr3_length: 13; cdr3_aa: CASRSEGEREQYF; cdr3_nt: TGTGCCAGCAGATCCGAGGGTGAGCGCGAGCAGTACTTC
v_call: TRBV2; clone_size: -; j_call: TRBJ2-1; d_call: -; cdr3_length: 14; cdr3_aa: CANRRGGSDNEQFF; cdr3_nt: TGTGCCAACCGTCGAGGGGGATCGGACAATGAGCAGTTCTTC
v_call: TRBV5-5; clone_size: -; j_call: TRBJ1-5; d_call: -; cdr3_length: 15; cdr3_aa: CASSLDWDSNQPQHF; cdr3_nt: TGTGCCAGCAGCTTGGATTGGGACAGCAATCAGCCCCAGCATTTT
v_call: TRBV6-2/TRBV6-3; clone_size: -; j_call: TRBJ2-7; d_call: -; cdr3_length: 10; cdr3_aa: CASKGSEQYF; cdr3_nt: TGTGCCAGCAAAGGTAGCGAGCAGTACTTC
v_call: TRBV6-5; clone_size: -; j_call: TRBJ1-1; d_call: TRBD1; cdr3_length: 14; cdr3_aa: CASSYQGVNTEAFF; cdr3_nt: TGTGCCAGCAGTTACCAGGGGGTGAACACTGAAGCTTTCTTT
v_call: TRBV30; clone_size: many; j_call: TRBJ2-1; d_call: -; cdr3_length: 14; cdr3_aa: CAWNPGGPYNEQFF; cdr3_nt: TGTGCCTGGAACCCCGGCGGGCCTTACAATGAGCAGTTCTTC
v_call: TRBV29-1; clone_size: few; j_call: TRBJ1-1; d_call: TRBD1; cdr3_length: 14; cdr3_aa: CSVETGRRSTEAFF; cdr3_nt: TGCAGCGTTGAGACAGGGAGGAGAAGCACTGAAGCTTTCTTT
v_call: TRBV11-2; clone_size: -; j_call: TRBJ2-1; d_call: TRBD2; cdr3_length: 16; cdr3_aa: CASSLGLREGHVEQFF; cdr3_nt: TGTGCCAGCAGCTTAGGTTTGCGGGAGGGCCATGTTGAGCAGTTCTTC
v_call: TRBV20-1; clone_size: few; j_call: TRBJ2-7; d_call: -; cdr3_length: 16; cdr3_aa: CSARDPPSGGSYEQYF; cdr3_nt: TGCAGTGCTAGAGATCCCCCATCCGGGGGCTCCTACGAGCAGTACTTC
v_call: TRBV30; clone_size: -; j_call: TRBJ1-2; d_call: -; cdr3_length: 11; cdr3_aa: CAWSQGYGYTF; cdr3_nt: TGTGCCTGGAGTCAAGGATATGGCTACACCTTC
v_call: TRBV10-3; clone_size: -; j_call: TRBJ2-4; d_call: -; cdr3_length: 17; cdr3_aa: CAISETWQGAIKNIQYF; cdr3_nt: TGTGCCATCAGTGAAACCTGGCAGGGAGCGATCAAAAACATTCAGTACTTC
v_call: TRBV19; clone_size: few; j_call: TRBJ1-5; d_call: -; cdr3_length: 14; cdr3_aa: CASSIDRTRQPQHF; cdr3_nt: TGTGCCAGTAGTATAGACAGGACGCGTCAGCCCCAGCATTTT
v_call: TRBV11-2; clone_size: -; j_call: TRBJ2-1; d_call: -; cdr3_length: 15; cdr3_aa: CASSLGWDGINEQFF; cdr3_nt: TGTGCCAGCAGCTTAGGCTGGGACGGGATAAATGAGCAGTTCTTC
v_call: TRBV5-1; clone_size: -; j_call: TRBJ2-2; d_call: -; cdr3_length: 15; cdr3_aa: CASSFVVGLTGELFF; cdr3_nt: TGCGCCAGCAGCTTTGTAGTGGGGCTCACCGGGGAGCTGTTTTTT